These T cell receptor beta chains were read from a single sample in a study of cytomegalovirus exposure and HLA in healthy donors. Only in-frame clones appear in the TCRdb table, and some are missing; sequencing was by immunoSEQ multiplex PCR. Here the sample spans about 180,000 clones, around 73% being singletons. The specimen was PBMCs. Receptors were obtained from a man aged 55 to 70 in good health and CMV-seronegative. Each CDR3 is given with its conserved first and last residue. Fields, in order: clone size, D gene, V gene, J gene, CDR3 DNA, CDR3 protein. A D gene is named only where the DNA matches it firmly. A row's size may be missing; if present it is once, few, many or a size class.

>NA|TRBD2|TRBV27|TRBJ2-1
TGTGCCAGCAGTTTTCGGACTAGCGGGAGTGAGCAGTTCTTC
CASSFRTSGSEQFF
>once|NA|TRBV5-1|TRBJ2-2
TGCGCCAGCAGCGGGGGACTTCTCAACGCCGGGGAGCTGTTTTTT
CASSGGLLNAGELFF
>once|NA|TRBV10-2|TRBJ1-4
TGCGCCAGCACTTCCTCGGACAACTCTAATGAAAAACTGTTTTTT
CASTSSDNSNEKLFF
>NA|TRBD2|TRBV19|TRBJ2-1
TGTGCCAGTAGTCCTCTCACTAGCGGGAGAGCTGATGAGCAGTTCTTC
CASSPLTSGRADEQFF
>NA|NA|TRBV19|TRBJ2-3
TGTGCCAGTAGCGACTCGGGACTCGGCACAGATACGCAGTATTTT
CASSDSGLGTDTQYF
>NA|TRBD1|TRBV29-1|TRBJ1-6
TGCAGCGTTGAAGATGGGACAGGGGTTACTTCACCCCTCCACTTT
CSVEDGTGVTSPLHF
>NA|TRBD1|TRBV29-1|TRBJ1-1
TGCAGCGTTAAGGGGGCGGGCACTGAAGCTTTCTTT
CSVKGAGTEAFF
>NA|TRBD1|TRBV7-9|TRBJ2-7
TGTGCCAGCAGCTTCGCAGGGGGCTCCTACGAGCAGTACTTC
CASSFAGGSYEQYF
>NA|NA|TRBV6-5|TRBJ1-4
TGTGCCAGCAGAACGGGACTCAGCGAAGAAAAACTGTTTTTT
CASRTGLSEEKLFF
>NA|TRBD1|TRBV16|TRBJ2-7
TGTGCCAGCAGCACCCGGGACAGGCCGTGCGAGCAGTACTTC
CASSTRDRPCEQYF
>NA|TRBD1|TRBV28|TRBJ2-7
TGTGCCAGCAGCAGGACAGGCTTCTACGAGCAGTACTTC
CASSRTGFYEQYF
>NA|NA|TRBV9|TRBJ1-1
TGTGCCAGCAGCGCCCGACCGGGACAAGTGAACACTGAAGCTTTCTTT
CASSARPGQVNTEAFF
>NA|TRBD2|TRBV6-6|TRBJ2-7
TGTGCCAGCATTACAACTAGCGGGAGCTCCTACGAGCAGTACTTC
CASITTSGSSYEQYF
>NA|NA|TRBV7-8|TRBJ2-5
TGTGCCAGCAGGGATTTGGGGGGGGGCAAAAAACGGGAGACCCAGTACTTC
CASRDLGGGKKRETQYF
>NA|NA|TRBV2|TRBJ2-1
TGTGCCAGCAGTGTTGAACGCGGGGCAGAGTTCTTC
CASSVERGAEFF
>NA|TRBD1|TRBV6-6|TRBJ1-2
TGTGCCAGCAGTTACATCCCCGGGACAGGGGATTATGGCTACACCTTC
CASSYIPGTGDYGYTF
>once|TRBD2|TRBV5-1|TRBJ2-7
TGCGCCAGCAGCTCCGCTAGCGGGACTACCTACGAGCAGTACTTC
CASSSASGTTYEQYF
>NA|NA|TRBV2|TRBJ2-7
TGTGCCAGCAGGGCGGACAGTCCCTCCTACGAGCAGTACTTC
CASRADSPSYEQYF
>NA|NA|TRBV6-1|TRBJ1-2
TGTGCCAGCAGTGAAGCGCGCCTGCCCTTAAACTATGGCTACACCTTC
CASSEARLPLNYGYTF
>NA|TRBD2|TRBV7-2|TRBJ2-2
TGTGCCAGCAGCCAAACTAGCGGGAACACCGGGGAGCTGTTTTTT
CASSQTSGNTGELFF
>NA|TRBD1|TRBV7-9|TRBJ1-4
TGTGCCAGCAGCTTAAGTCAGGGGGTAGGGGAAAAACTGTTTTTT
CASSLSQGVGEKLFF
>NA|NA|TRBV18|TRBJ2-2
TGTGCCAGCTCACCAATCGCGACTACAAACACCGGGGAGCTGTTTTTT
CASSPIATTNTGELFF
>once|NA|TRBV4-3|TRBJ2-3
TGCGCCAGCAGCCAAGATACGGGCAGGGTGTTCTTT
CASSQDTGRVFF
>NA|NA|TRBV28|TRBJ1-1
TGTGCCAGCAGTTTAATGCGCAGGGACACTGAAGCTTTCTTT
CASSLMRRDTEAFF
>NA|NA|TRBV5-1|TRBJ2-1
TGCGCCAGCAGCCCCCAGTTCGGCGGGGCTTACAATGAGCAGTTCTTC
CASSPQFGGAYNEQFF
>few|TRBD2|TRBV5-4|TRBJ2-1
TGTGCCAGCAGCTTGACGCCTAGCGGGGGCTCCTACAATGAGCAGTTCTTC
CASSLTPSGGSYNEQFF
>NA|NA|TRBV19|TRBJ1-2
TGTGCCAGTAGTATTGAGGCGACAGCAAATATGAACTATGGCTACACCTTC
CASSIEATANMNYGYTF
>once|TRBD1|TRBV29-1|TRBJ1-1
TGCAGCGTTGAAGGGACAGGGGAGAGGTATAATGAAGCTTTCTTT
CSVEGTGERYNEAFF
>few|TRBD1|TRBV7-9|TRBJ1-5
TGTGCCAGCAGCCCCGGACAGGGGCTTTATAGCAATCAGCCCCAGCATTTT
CASSPGQGLYSNQPQHF
>NA|NA|TRBV7-8|TRBJ2-5
TGTGCCAGCAGCTTAGGAAGGGGGTCCCAAGAGACCCAGTACTTC
CASSLGRGSQETQYF
>few|NA|TRBV10-3|TRBJ2-5
TGTGCCACCCTTAAGACAGACCAAGAGACCCAGTACTTC
CATLKTDQETQYF
>few|NA|TRBV6-6|TRBJ1-3
TGTGCCAGCAGTTACTCGAAGGACATCGGAAACACCATATATTTT
CASSYSKDIGNTIYF
>NA|TRBD1|TRBV19|TRBJ1-5
TGTGCCAGTACCTACAACCGACAGGGGTTGACGGTCGGGCCCCAGCATTTT
CASTYNRQGLTVGPQHF
>NA|TRBD1|TRBV19|TRBJ2-1
TGTGCCAGTAGTATAGGGACAGGGGGCCGCAATGAGCAGTTCTTC
CASSIGTGGRNEQFF
>NA|TRBD2|TRBV7-2|TRBJ2-7
TGTGCCAGCAGCCGGGAACTAGCGGGAGGGCCCCTTTTCCACGAGCAGTACTTC
CASSRELAGGPLFHEQYF
>NA|NA|TRBV5-1|TRBJ1-3
TGCGCCAGCTCCGTTCGACAGACAGGCTCTGGAAACACCATATATTTT
CASSVRQTGSGNTIYF
>NA|NA|TRBV5-1|TRBJ2-3
TGCGCCAGCAGCTTTTTAACTTACCTCACAGATACGCAGTATTTT
CASSFLTYLTDTQYF
>once|TRBD1|TRBV7-9|TRBJ1-3
TGTGCCAGCAGCGATACAGGGGACTCTGGAAACACCATATATTTT
CASSDTGDSGNTIYF
>NA|NA|TRBV4-2|TRBJ2-1
TGTGCCAGCAGCCAAGATCAAGCCAGGAGGTCCCACAATGAGCAGTTCTTC
CASSQDQARRSHNEQFF
>many|NA|TRBV2|TRBJ1-2
TGTGCCAGCAGTGAAGATCGTTCCAACTATGGCTACACCTTC
CASSEDRSNYGYTF
>NA|NA|TRBV7-6|TRBJ1-4
TGTGCCAGCAGCCCCAGACTAGCGGAGGCAACTAATGAAAAACTGTTTTTT
CASSPRLAEATNEKLFF
>NA|NA|TRBV6-6|TRBJ1-2
TGTGCCAGCAGCACGCAGGCCCCCTATGGCTACACCTTC
CASSTQAPYGYTF
>NA|TRBD1|TRBV28|TRBJ1-5
TGTGCCAGCAGTGCGGGACAGACTGGCAATCAGCCCCAGCATTTT
CASSAGQTGNQPQHF
>few|TRBD1|TRBV6-1|TRBJ2-5
TGTGCCAGCAGTGAAGGGACAGGGGGCGAGACCCAGTACTTC
CASSEGTGGETQYF
>NA|TRBD1|TRBV6-1|TRBJ2-7
TGTGCCAGCAGTTCCGAGTGGGACAGGGCCTACGAGCAGTACTTC
CASSSEWDRAYEQYF
>NA|NA|TRBV7-2|TRBJ1-4
TGTGCCAGCAGCCCCTTGGGGGGGTTGAGTGAAAAACTGTTTTTT
CASSPLGGLSEKLFF
>few|TRBD2|TRBV30|TRBJ2-1
TGTGCCTGGAGTCGACTAGCGGGGATAAATGAGCAGTTCTTC
CAWSRLAGINEQFF
>once|TRBD1|TRBV28|TRBJ1-1
TGTGCCAGCAGTTTATTCCCAGGGGGCGCCCAGGGCGAAGCTTTCTTT
CASSLFPGGAQGEAFF
>NA|NA|TRBV19|TRBJ2-7
TGTGCCAGTAGTATGGGTCGCAGGGGATCATACTACGAGCAGTACTTC
CASSMGRRGSYYEQYF
>NA|TRBD1|TRBV19|TRBJ1-1
TGTGCCAGTAGTACAGGGGACAGGGCCCCGGAAGCTTTCTTT
CASSTGDRAPEAFF
>NA|NA|TRBV5-1|TRBJ1-4
TGCGCCAGCAGCTTGGACAGCCCAGCAACTAATGAAAAACTGTTTTTT
CASSLDSPATNEKLFF
>NA|TRBD2|TRBV27|TRBJ2-1
TGTGCCAGCAGTTTATGGGTAGCGGGACCGGATGAGCAGTTCTTC
CASSLWVAGPDEQFF
>NA|NA|TRBV7-9|TRBJ1-2
TGTGCCAGCAGCTTCAGGGAAACTAACTATGGCTACACCTTC
CASSFRETNYGYTF